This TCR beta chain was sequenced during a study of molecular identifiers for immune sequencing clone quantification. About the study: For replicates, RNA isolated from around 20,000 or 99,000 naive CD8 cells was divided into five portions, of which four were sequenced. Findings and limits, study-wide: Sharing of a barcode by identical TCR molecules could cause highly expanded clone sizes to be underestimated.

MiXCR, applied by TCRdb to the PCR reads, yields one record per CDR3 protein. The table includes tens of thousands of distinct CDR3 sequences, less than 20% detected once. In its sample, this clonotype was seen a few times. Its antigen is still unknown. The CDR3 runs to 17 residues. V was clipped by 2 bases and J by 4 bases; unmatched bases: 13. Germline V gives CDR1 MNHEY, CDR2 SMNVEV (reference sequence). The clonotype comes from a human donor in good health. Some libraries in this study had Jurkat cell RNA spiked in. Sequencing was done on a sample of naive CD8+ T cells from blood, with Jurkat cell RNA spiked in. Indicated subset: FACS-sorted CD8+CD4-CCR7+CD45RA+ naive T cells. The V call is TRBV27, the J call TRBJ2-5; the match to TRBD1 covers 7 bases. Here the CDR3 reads CASSLSRGLKSRETQYF. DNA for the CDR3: TGTGCCAGCAGTTTAAGTAGGGGGCTAAAAAGCAGAGAGACCCAGTACTTC.